A single sample is the source of the 27 T cell receptor beta chains below, sequenced in a study of T cell repertoires in cytomegalovirus infection. TCRdb fed the reads into MiXCR, producing one record per CDR3 protein. The table has about 310,000 distinct CDR3 sequences, about a sixth seen once; the top ten hold about 12%. Input material: PBMCs. Receptors originate from a human donor in good health (CMV status not recorded). Some clones in this sample may be carry-over from other donors' samples.

This clonotype was found many times. The chain employs TRBV10-3 and TRBJ2-3; 7 bases fit TRBD1. The V and J ends lost 7 bases and 6 bases, in that order; junction bases with no gene match: 13. Germline V gene sequence: CDR1 ENHRY, CDR2 SYGVKD. This CDR3 is built from 15 residues. The CDR3 DNA is TGTGCCATCAACGACAGGGAGCCGGCCATGGATACGCAGTATTTT. Its protein product is CAINDREPAMDTQYF.

The J gene is TRBJ1-1, the V gene TRBV12-3 or TRBV12-4; D perhaps matches TRBD1 (5 bases). V was cut by 9 bases and J by 1 base, with 15 bases left in between. The CDR3 has 14 residues. The CDR3 bases are TGTGCCAGTCAGGGAAGGGACGGGAACACTGAAGCTTTCTTT. It specifies CASQGRDGNTEAFF.

This clonotype was seen repeatedly, ten times or more. The chain combines TRBV4-1 with TRBJ2-3; 11 bases align to TRBD2. From germline, CDR1 is MGHRA and CDR2 YSYEKL. The CDR3 length is 16 residues. V shed 1 base and J 4 bases; nucleotides not matched to a gene: 4. CDR3 sequence reads: CASSQGPSGGSDTQYF. The DNA for the CDR3 is TGCGCCAGCAGCCAAGGGCCTAGCGGGGGGTCAGATACGCAGTATTTT.

This clonotype has a count of ten or more. V gene TRBV28 combines with J gene TRBJ1-4; D gene ambiguous. Germline V gene data show CDR1 as MDHEN and CDR2 as SYDVKM. The CDR3 sequence is 14 residues long. Trimming took 6 bases from V and 8 from J, leaving 16 bases between them. The DNA of the CDR3 is TGTGCCAGCAGGGGCGGGATTTGGAACGAAAAACTGTTTTTT. Translation gives CASRGGIWNEKLFF.

The rearrangement links TRBV6-5 to TRBJ1-1; D is possibly TRBD1 (6 bases). V was trimmed by 6 bases and J by 5 bases, leaving 16 bases between them. Germline V gene data show CDR1 as MNHEY and CDR2 as SVGAGI. The CDR3 contains 14 residues. CDR3 in amino acids: CASRLTGLGTEAFF. The CDR3 region has the DNA TGTGCCAGCAGGTTGACAGGCCTAGGGACTGAAGCTTTCTTT.

This chain joins TRBV7-2 and TRBJ2-3, with 15 positions matching TRBD2. Germline CDR1 and CDR2: SGHTA and FQGNSA. CDR3 length equals 17 residues. The trim removed 1 base at V and 6 bases at J, leaving 5 bases unmatched. The CDR3 region is CASSLGRTSGGADTQYF. CDR3 nucleotide sequence: TGTGCCAGCAGCTTAGGGAGGACTAGCGGGGGGGCGGATACGCAGTATTTT.

A remark on this clonotype: This may stem from a read error, because a much larger clone lies one nucleotide away. The conserved final phenylalanine or tryptophan is absent from the CDR3, which likely points to a read error. The chain employs TRBV28 and TRBJ1-5; maybe TRBD1 (5 bases). From germline, CDR1 is MDHEN and CDR2 SYDVKM. Trimming removed 5 bases from V and 1 base from J, with 15 bases in between. The CDR3 contains 16 residues. DNA for the CDR3: TGTGCCAGCAGTAGACCCCCGGGGGTCAGCAATCAGCCCCAGCATTCT. Protein product: CASSRPPGVSNQPQHS.

Many counts were recorded for this clonotype. The chain links TRBV11-2 to TRBJ2-1, with 13 bases lining up with TRBD2. The CDR3 is 16 amino acids. Germline CDR1 and CDR2: SGHAT and FQNNGV. With V trimmed by 5 bases and J by 9 bases, 10 bases remained unmatched. The CDR3 loop reads CASSRRTSGGAGEQFF. DNA of the CDR3: TGTGCCAGCAGCCGCCGAACTAGCGGGGGGGCCGGTGAGCAGTTCTTC.

This rearrangement joins TRBV20-1 to TRBJ1-5; 8 bases line up with TRBD1. The germline V gene has CDR1 DFQATT and CDR2 SNEGSKA (reference sequence). This CDR3 is built from 14 residues. V shed 5 bases and J 6 bases; nucleotides not matched to a gene: 9. The CDR3 here is CSALDRETSQPQHF. For the CDR3, the DNA is TGCAGTGCTCTGGACAGGGAGACTAGTCAGCCCCAGCATTTT.

This clonotype was seen repeatedly, ten times or more. V is TRBV6-5 and J is TRBJ1-1, with TRBD1 as a possible D gene (5 bases). CDR3 size: 13 residues. Per the germline V gene, CDR1 is MNHEY and CDR2 is SVGAGI. The ends were cut back, 6 bases at V and 5 bases at J, with 13 bases in the middle. CDR3 coding DNA: TGTGCCAGCAGGTCGACGGGGGGGACTGAAGCTTTCTTT. Protein product: CASRSTGGTEAFF.

This clonotype was seen repeatedly, ten times or more. This chain connects TRBV11-3 to TRBJ1-1; D uncertain. V was pared by 3 bases and J by 1 base, with 6 bases between. Germline CDR1 reads SGHNT; CDR2 reads YENEEA. This CDR3 contains 13 residues. The CDR3 nucleotides read TGTGCCAGCAGCTTGCGGCCGAACACTGAAGCTTTCTTT. This encodes CASSLRPNTEAFF.

This rearrangement joins TRBV9 to TRBJ2-2; D unclear. Germline CDR1 and CDR2: SGDLS and YYNGEE. V was cut by 4 bases and J by 5 bases, with 9 bases left in between. This CDR3 region has 13 residues. CDR3 loop: CASSTYRTGELFF. CDR3 nucleotide sequence: TGTGCCAGCAGCACCTACAGAACCGGGGAGCTGTTTTTT.

This clonotype has at least ten counts. The V gene is TRBV7-2, the J gene TRBJ2-7, with D possibly TRBD1 on 5 matching bases. This CDR3 has 15 amino acids. Trimming took off 4 bases at V and 0 bases at J, with 13 bases between the two ends. CDR1 and CDR2 (germline): SGHTA, FQGNSA. The CDR3 sequence is CASSSPDKPSYEQYF. The CDR3 bases are TGTGCCAGCAGCTCGCCGGACAAACCCTCCTACGAGCAGTACTTC.

This clonotype has a count of ten or more. The genes are TRBV7-2 and TRBJ2-7; 11 bases match TRBD2. The CDR3 has 14 amino acids. V was pared by 4 bases and J by 2 bases, with 1 base of the junction left unmatched. Per the germline V gene, CDR1 is SGHTA and CDR2 is FQGNSA. The DNA of the CDR3 is TGTGCCAGCAGCTATAGCGGGGGGGCCTACGAGCAGTACTTC. Translation: CASSYSGGAYEQYF.

The V call is TRBV28, the J call TRBJ2-2; 9 bases match TRBD1. The CDR3 sequence is 15 residues long. With V trimmed by 5 bases and J by 3 bases, 4 bases remained unmatched. Germline CDR1 MDHEN, CDR2 SYDVKM. CDR3 sequence: CASSTGQGDTGELFF. CDR3 sequence (DNA): TGTGCCAGCAGTACGGGACAGGGCGACACCGGGGAGCTGTTTTTT.

A word on this clonotype: This may come from a read error, since a much larger clone is one base off. The chain is built from TRBV7-8 and TRBJ1-3, with D tentatively TRBD1 (5 bases). The V end lost 0 bases, the J end lost 2 bases, and 11 bases lay between the germline ends. The CDR3 spans 16 residues. Germline V CDR1 and CDR2: SGHVS, FQNEAQ. CDR3 sequence (DNA): TGTGCCAGCAGCTTAGCTACGGGACTCCCTGGAAACACCATATATTTT. Its translation: CASSLATGLPGNTIYF.

This clonotype was seen a handful of times. The chain is built from TRBV18 and TRBJ2-1; 7 bases map to TRBD1. V lost 7 bases, J lost 6 bases, and 12 bases stayed unmatched. The CDR3 loop spans 15 amino acids. Germline V gene data show CDR1 as KGHSH and CDR2 as LQKENI. As DNA, the CDR3 is TGTGCCAGCTTGGGACAGAATGGCCTCCTCAATGAGCAGTTCTTC. It specifies CASLGQNGLLNEQFF.

For this clonotype: One end of the junction is discordant with germline, which a read error may explain. This chain connects TRBV14 to TRBJ1-2, with D uncertain. Germline V CDR1 and CDR2: SGHDN, FVKESK. The CDR3 is 15 amino acids. This CDR3 reads CASNQDRVSPYGYTF. CDR3 coding DNA: TGTGCCAGCAACCAAGATCGGGTCAGCCCCTATGGCTACACCTTC.

V and J are TRBV4-3 and TRBJ1-1; 8 bases line up with TRBD1. CDR1 and CDR2 (germline): LGHNA, YSLEER. CDR3 size: 16 residues. Germline trimming cut 2 bases from V and 4 bases from J; bases unmatched to any gene: 9. CDR3 DNA: TGCGCCAGCAGCCAATCTACAGGGGGAGGAGGCACTGAAGCTTTCTTT. Residues: CASSQSTGGGGTEAFF.

The V gene is TRBV4-1, the J gene TRBJ1-5; no reliable D call. The CDR3 has 15 residues. The V end was cut by 8 bases, the J end by 3 bases, with 17 bases between. Germline CDR1 MGHRA, CDR2 YSYEKL. CDR3 DNA sequence: TGCGCCAGCGGGAATGGGCTGATTACCAATCAGCCCCAGCATTTT. Protein product: CASGNGLITNQPQHF.

In its sample, this clonotype was seen once. The chain uses TRBV3-1 and TRBJ2-5; TRBD1 might be the D (6 bases). The CDR3 is 14 amino acids. Germline loops: CDR1 LGHDT, CDR2 YNNKEL (reference sequence). V gave up 0 bases and J gave up 3 bases, with 8 bases separating them. The CDR3 spells CASSQDEGEETQYF. DNA for the CDR3: TGTGCCAGCAGCCAAGATGAGGGGGAAGAGACCCAGTACTTC.

In this sample, this clonotype turned up a few times. The chain uses TRBV3-1 and TRBJ2-3, with TRBD2 matching 7 bases. The CDR3 runs 15 residues. Germline V lookup: CDR1 LGHDT, CDR2 YNNKEL (reference sequence). V was pared by 5 bases and J by 6 bases, with 11 bases of the junction left unmatched. The CDR3 region has the DNA TGTGCCAGCAGCGTCGGGGGGACCCTGAGTGATACGCAGTATTTT. Translating it yields CASSVGGTLSDTQYF.

This clonotype was seen only once. The genes are TRBV11-2 and TRBJ1-1; 8 bases map to TRBD1. This CDR3 is built from 15 residues. The J segment lost 6 bases and the V segment lost 2 bases, leaving 8 bases of the junction unmatched. CDR1 and CDR2 (germline): SGHAT, FQNNGV. Here the CDR3 reads CASSLLGTGLSEAFF. In nucleotides, the CDR3 is TGTGCCAGCAGCTTACTCGGGACAGGACTCTCTGAAGCTTTCTTT.

This clonotype was seen more than once but under ten times. This sequence joins TRBV11-2 and TRBJ2-1; 15 nucleotides align to TRBD2. CDR1 SGHAT and CDR2 FQNNGV come from the germline V gene. The CDR3 length is 16 residues. With 5 bases clipped from V and 2 bases from J, the junction kept 1 base outside the gene matches. This chain's CDR3 is CASSRTSGGAYNEQFF. In DNA, the CDR3 is TGTGCCAGCAGCCGGACTAGCGGGGGGGCCTACAATGAGCAGTTCTTC. Drawing the rest from reference TRBV11-2 and TRBJ2-1, the complete variable domain is EAGVAQSPRYKIIEKRQSVAFWCNPISGHATLYWYQQILGQGPKLLIQFQNNGVVDDSQLPKDRFSAERLKGVDSTLKIQPAKLEDSAVYLCASSRTSGGAYNEQFFGPGTRLTVL.

A few counts support this clonotype. This chain joins TRBV12-3 or TRBV12-4 and TRBJ1-2; TRBD1 might be the D (5 bases). The CDR3 extends over 14 amino acids. Trimming shortened V by 6 bases and J by 3 bases, and 14 bases separated the two germline ends. The CDR3 DNA is TGTGCCAGCAGCTCCCAGGGCGAGTACTATGGCTACACCTTC. Protein product: CASSSQGEYYGYTF.

This clonotype was recorded a few times. This chain links TRBV24-1 with TRBJ1-2; the match to TRBD1 covers 9 bases. The CDR3 is 15 residues long. In germline, CDR1 is KGHDR, CDR2 SFDVKD. The V gene end was trimmed by 4 bases and the J gene end by 6 bases; junction bases not matched to a gene: 8. CDR3 amino acids: CATSDPRDRDHGYTF. CDR3 nucleotide sequence: TGTGCCACCAGTGACCCAAGGGACAGGGACCATGGCTACACCTTC.

The table lists this clonotype with many counts. In nucleotides, the CDR3 is TGTGCCAGCAGCCAGCAACAGGGGCACGAGCAGTACTTC. Translated, it gives CASSQQQGHEQYF. This chain uses TRBV7-2 with TRBJ2-7, with 7 nucleotides matching TRBD1. V gave up 5 bases and J gave up 5 bases; unmatched junction bases: 6. Germline CDR1 reads SGHTA; CDR2 reads FQGNSA. The CDR3 has 13 residues.